This T cell receptor beta chain derives from a study of metastatic and nonmetastatic thyroid tumors. Via MiXCR, TCRdb re-called the PCR reads. The table lists 30,000 to 40,000 clones, about 15% of them singletons. The table lists this clone with many counts. Thyroid surgery was performed in patients who had received no treatment beforehand. The germline V gene has CDR1 KGHSH and CDR2 LQKENI. Trimming stripped 3 bases from V and 3 bases from J, with 12 bases between. The CDR3 length is 14 residues. The clonotype comes from a male donor with papillary thyroid cancer or a benign thyroid nodule (not recorded which). Some clones in this sample may be carry-over from other donors' samples. Material: blood. This chain connects TRBV18 to TRBJ2-7; D is perhaps TRBD2 (6 bases). As DNA, the CDR3 is TGTGCCAGCTCACCCGCCGGGACTGGCTACGAGCAGTACTTC. It specifies CASSPAGTGYEQYF.